The 30 T cell receptor beta chains listed next were all sequenced from one sample in a study of response to subunit inactivated influenza vaccine. In TCRdb, the RT-PCR reads were re-called with MiXCR into one record per CDR3 protein. Here the sample spans roughly 460,000 distinct CDR3 sequences, 11% being singletons. The sample consisted of PBMCs from blood, taken 45 days after vaccination. These receptors all come from a man in his fifties who received an inactivated influenza vaccine.

In this sample, this clonotype turned up a few times. This chain links TRBV12-3 or TRBV12-4 with TRBJ2-1; D call uncertain. Trimming took off 4 bases at V and 0 bases at J, with 19 bases between the two ends. This CDR3 has 18 residues. DNA for the CDR3: TGTGCCAGCAGTTCCCTGTTCCCGGACCAGAGCTCCTACAATGAGCAGTTCTTC. This encodes CASSSLFPDQSSYNEQFF.

This clonotype was counted between two and nine times. This chain connects TRBV5-1 to TRBJ2-5, with 14 nucleotides matching TRBD2. The length of the CDR3 is 16 residues. The V gene's germline CDR1 is SGHRS and CDR2 YFSETQ. V was pared by 3 bases and J by 5 bases, with 6 bases of the junction left unmatched. The CDR3 DNA reads TGCGCCAGCAGCTCGGGACTAGCGGGAGAGAGGGAGACCCAGTACTTC. Translation gives CASSSGLAGERETQYF. Based on the CDR3 plus reference TRBV5-1 and TRBJ2-5, the full variable domain is KAGVTQTPRYLIKTRGQQVTLSCSPISGHRSVSWYQQTPGQGLQFLFEYFSETQRNKGNFPGRFSGRQFSNSRSEMNVSTLELGDSALYLCASSSGLAGERETQYFGPGTRLLVL.

The rearrangement joins TRBV11-1 to TRBJ2-2; D is perhaps TRBD1 (6 bases). V gave up 2 bases and J gave up 4 bases, with 26 bases separating them. This CDR3 has 20 amino acids. Germline V gene lookup returns CDR1 SGHAT and CDR2 FQDESV (reference sequence). The CDR3 region is CASSLRVARINRESTGELFF. The DNA of the CDR3 is TGTGCCAGCAGCTTAAGGGTTGCGAGAATCAACAGGGAGAGCACCGGGGAGCTGTTTTTT.

This clonotype was recorded at least ten times. This chain uses TRBV29-1 with TRBJ2-3; 7 nucleotides align to TRBD2. Losses at the gene ends were 0 bases for V and 5 bases for J; bases not matched to a gene: 8. The CDR3 loop spans 15 amino acids. The germline gives CDR1 SQVTM, CDR2 ANQGSEA. Here the CDR3 reads CSVEDGLAVGDTQYF. DNA for the CDR3: TGCAGCGTTGAAGATGGGCTAGCGGTGGGAGATACGCAGTATTTT.

The table lists this clonotype with a few counts. The V call is TRBV7-8, the J call TRBJ2-6, with 7 positions matching TRBD1. The germline CDR1 and CDR2 sequences are SGHVS and FQNEAQ. This CDR3 is 16 amino acids long. With 5 bases clipped from V and 0 bases from J, the junction kept 4 bases outside the gene matches. The CDR3 coding sequence is TGTGCCAGCAGCAGAGGACAGGCCTCTGGGGCCAACGTCCTGACTTTC. As protein: CASSRGQASGANVLTF.

This clonotype was observed a handful of times. The chain links TRBV27 to TRBJ2-7, with TRBD2 matching over 12 bases. This CDR3 contains 15 residues. Germline V lookup: CDR1 MNHEY, CDR2 SMNVEV (reference sequence). Trimming at V came to 3 bases and at J to 6 bases, leaving 6 bases not matched to a gene. CDR3 in amino acids: CASSFRLAGAGEQYF. The CDR3 DNA reads as TGTGCCAGCAGTTTCCGACTAGCGGGAGCAGGCGAGCAGTACTTC.

This clonotype was detected only a few times. The gene calls are TRBV20-1 and TRBJ1-2; the D gene is possibly TRBD1 (5 bases). In germline, CDR1 is DFQATT, CDR2 SNEGSKA (reference sequence). Between the trimmed V and J ends, which lost 5 bases and 7 bases, there was a span of 17 bases. The CDR3 extends over 13 amino acids. The CDR3 nucleotides read TGCAGTGCTCGAGCAGCGGGACTCCGTGGCTACACCTTC. Translated, it gives CSARAAGLRGYTF.

This clonotype came up a few times. The chain is built from TRBV4-3 and TRBJ2-4; 9 bases line up with TRBD2. The V segment lost 0 bases and the J segment 8 bases; nucleotides outside the gene matches: 5. The CDR3 is 15 amino acids. Germline V gene lookup returns CDR1 LGHNA and CDR2 YSLEER. Here the CDR3 DNA reads TGCGCCAGCAGCCAAGATGCTAGCGGGAAGGACATTCAGTACTTC. As protein: CASSQDASGKDIQYF.

This clonotype appeared many times. This chain connects TRBV12-3 or TRBV12-4 to TRBJ1-5; D is possibly TRBD1 (5 bases). CDR3 length: 14 residues. V lost 3 bases and J lost 4, with 10 bases in between. The CDR3: CASSLQGSNQPQHF. CDR3 DNA sequence: TGTGCCAGCAGTTTGCAGGGATCAAATCAGCCCCAGCATTTT.

This clonotype was observed a handful of times. This CDR3 is CASSPTSGGMKGANVLTF. CDR3 in DNA: TGTGCCAGCAGTCCAACTTCAGGGGGCATGAAAGGGGCCAACGTCCTGACTTTC. The chain recombines TRBV12-3 or TRBV12-4 with TRBJ2-6, with 8 nucleotides matching TRBD1. The CDR3 loop spans 18 amino acids. J gave up 4 bases and V 5 bases, and 13 bases lay outside the gene matches.

A few counts support this clonotype. The chain employs TRBV29-1 and TRBJ2-1, with 9 bases matching TRBD1. This CDR3 has 16 residues. V lost 0 bases to trimming and J lost 4 bases; unmatched junction nucleotides: 7. Germline V gives CDR1 SQVTM, CDR2 ANQGSEA. CDR3: CSVEDSRTGVYNEQFF. CDR3 coding DNA: TGCAGCGTTGAAGATTCTAGGACAGGGGTATACAATGAGCAGTTCTTC.

This clonotype occurred a few times. The CDR3 coding sequence is TGTGCCAGCAGTTACCTCCCGGGACAGGAGTTCTACGAGCAGTACTTC. It encodes CASSYLPGQEFYEQYF. The chain carries TRBV28 and TRBJ2-7, with 8 bases matching TRBD1. Germline CDR1 MDHEN, CDR2 SYDVKM. This CDR3 has 16 residues. V lost 4 bases and J lost 3; bases outside the gene matches: 11.

This clonotype was observed at least ten times. The chain links TRBV5-5 to TRBJ2-7; no firm D call. The CDR3 has 16 residues. Germline V gene data show CDR1 as SGHKS and CDR2 as YYEKEE (reference sequence). Trimming left V 0 bases short and J 2 bases short, with 15 bases between. CDR3 DNA: TGTGCCAGCAGCTTGGCCTACGGTTACAGAACCTACGAGCAGTACTTC. Amino acid sequence: CASSLAYGYRTYEQYF. Combining the CDR3 with reference TRBV5-5 and TRBJ2-7 gives the whole variable domain DAGVTQSPTHLIKTRGQQVTLRCSPISGHKSVSWYQQVLGQGPQFIFQYYEKEERGRGNFPDRFSARQFPNYSSELNVNALLLGDSALYLCASSLAYGYRTYEQYFGPGTRLTVT.

V usage is TRBV6-2 or TRBV6-3 and J usage is TRBJ2-7; D possibly matches TRBD1 or TRBD2 (5 bases each). There are 13 residues in the CDR3. V gave up 2 bases and J gave up 4 bases, with 9 bases separating them. Germline CDR1 reads MNHEY; CDR2 reads SVGEGT. As DNA, the CDR3 is TGTGCCAGCAGTTACATGGGGGAATACGAGCAGTACTTC. Translating gives CASSYMGEYEQYF.

In its sample, this clonotype was seen a few times. The chain employs TRBV7-9 and TRBJ1-1, with 7 bases aligning to TRBD1. Germline CDR1 and CDR2: SEHNR and FQNEAQ (reference sequence). J lost 7 bases, V lost 5 bases, and 19 bases had no gene match. This CDR3 region has 17 residues. Written as DNA, the CDR3 is TGTGCCAGCAGCCCCCCTAGGGACAGATCCCTACCGAGTGAAGCTTTCTTT. Protein: CASSPPRDRSLPSEAFF.

This clonotype appeared many times. The chain combines TRBV20-1 with TRBJ1-6, with 11 bases that match TRBD1. Germline CDR1 DFQATT, CDR2 SNEGSKA (reference sequence). The J segment lost 9 bases and the V segment lost 0 bases, leaving 7 bases of the junction unmatched. There are 16 residues in the CDR3. The CDR3 here is CSARDGSGTGGSPLHF. The CDR3 nucleotides read TGCAGTGCTAGAGATGGCTCCGGGACAGGGGGTTCACCCCTCCACTTT.

This clonotype was detected ten times or more. The CDR3 nucleotides are TGCAGCGTTGACTCAGGGTTGGTGGTATTTGGCTACACCTTC. Encoded protein: CSVDSGLVVFGYTF. The genes are TRBV29-1 and TRBJ1-2, with TRBD1 as a possible D gene (5 bases). This CDR3 is 14 amino acids long. The V end was cut by 3 bases, the J end by 7 bases, with 18 bases between. In germline, CDR1 is SQVTM, CDR2 ANQGSEA. Full variable domain (remainder filled in from reference TRBV29-1 and TRBJ1-2): SAVISQKPSRDICQRGTSLTIQCQVDSQVTMMFWYRQQPGQSLTLIATANQGSEATYESGFVIDKFPISRPNLTFSTLTVSNMSPEDSSIYLCSVDSGLVVFGYTFGSGTRLTVV.

In this sample, this clonotype turned up a few times. V and J are TRBV20-1 and TRBJ2-7, with 11 bases aligning to TRBD2. The CDR3 runs to 18 residues. Per germline, CDR1 DFQATT and CDR2 SNEGSKA (reference sequence). The V gene end was trimmed by 6 bases and the J gene end by 6 bases; junction bases not matched to a gene: 22. For the CDR3, the DNA is TGCAGTGCCGAGGGCCGGGTGGTAGCGGGAGGGGCTGCAAGCGAGCAGTACTTC. This sequence encodes CSAEGRVVAGGAASEQYF.

This clonotype was detected a few times. The V and J genes are TRBV28 and TRBJ2-7; D unresolved. The CDR3 contains 12 residues. V lost 6 bases, J lost 3 bases, and 9 bases lay in between. CDR1 is MDHEN, CDR2 SYDVKM, per germline. CDR3: CASRTTHYEQYF. CDR3 DNA sequence: TGTGCCAGCAGAACTACACACTACGAGCAGTACTTC.

There are a few counts of this clonotype. This rearrangement joins TRBV20-1 to TRBJ1-5; 7 bases map to TRBD1. Germline V CDR1 and CDR2: DFQATT, SNEGSKA (reference sequence). After removal of 3 bases from V and 7 bases from J, the junction contained 9 bases not matched to a gene. The CDR3 contains 14 residues. CDR3: CSASIARGEQPQHF. The CDR3 DNA reads as TGCAGTGCTAGTATCGCCAGGGGGGAACAGCCCCAGCATTTT.

A few counts support this clonotype. V gene TRBV7-9 combines with J gene TRBJ2-7, with a weak D call TRBD2 (6 bases). Germline V gene sequence: CDR1 SEHNR, CDR2 FQNEAQ (reference sequence). Trimming removed 1 base at V and 2 bases at J, with 12 bases between. The CDR3 covers 15 residues. The CDR3 region is CASSLVRDWPYEQYF. CDR3 DNA sequence: TGTGCCAGCAGCTTAGTAAGGGACTGGCCCTACGAGCAGTACTTC.

There are many counts of this clonotype. This chain links TRBV12-3 or TRBV12-4 with TRBJ2-3, with 9 bases that match TRBD2. V lost 2 bases and J lost 0; bases outside the gene matches: 21. The CDR3 runs to 22 residues. The DNA for the CDR3 is TGTGCCAGCAGTTTAATTATGAGCAGCGGGAGGCTATACAAGACTAGCACAGATACGCAGTATTTT. It yields the protein CASSLIMSSGRLYKTSTDTQYF.

This clonotype was recorded many times. CDR3 coding DNA: TGTGCCAGCCTCCCAACGGTAATGAACACTGAAGCTTTCTTT. The encoded protein is CASLPTVMNTEAFF. The rearrangement uses TRBV19 and TRBJ1-1; D is unresolved. The CDR3 length is 14 residues. V was shortened by 9 bases and J by 0 bases, with 14 bases between the two germline ends. Looked up from germline, CDR1 is LNHDA and CDR2 is SQIVND (reference sequence).

This clonotype was recorded many times. The chain uses TRBV7-6 and TRBJ1-5; D gene uncertain. Trimming removed 0 bases from V and 4 bases from J, with 10 bases in between. CDR3 size: 15 residues. From germline, CDR1 is SGHVS and CDR2 FNYEAQ. The CDR3 DNA is TGTGCCAGCAGCTTAGCCTGGGGTGAAAATCAGCCCCAGCATTTT. Translation: CASSLAWGENQPQHF.

The chain joins TRBV11-2 to TRBJ2-7; 8 bases line up with TRBD2. Germline V gives CDR1 SGHAT, CDR2 FQNNGV. The V segment lost 6 bases and the J segment 6 bases; nucleotides outside the gene matches: 7. The CDR3 extends over 13 amino acids. The CDR3, as DNA: TGTGCCAGCAGTCGAGGACTAGCTGGCGAGCAGTACTTC. It encodes CASSRGLAGEQYF.

The rearrangement uses TRBV4-3 and TRBJ2-2; either TRBD1 or TRBD2 may fit D (6 bases each). Looked up from germline, CDR1 is LGHNA and CDR2 is YSLEER. V lost 5 bases, J lost 6 bases, and 16 bases lay in between. CDR3 length equals 15 residues. CDR3 coding DNA: TGCGCCAGCAGCGAAACGGGGGCCCCCGCCGGGGAGCTGTTTTTT. Protein sequence: CASSETGAPAGELFF.

The genes are TRBV10-2 and TRBJ2-3; perhaps TRBD1 as D (6 bases). V lost 5 bases and J lost 2, with 8 bases in between. CDR1 is WSHSY and CDR2 is SAAADI in the germline V gene. The CDR3 consists of 13 residues. The CDR3 protein is CASSNRVTDTQYF. CDR3 coding DNA: TGCGCCAGCAGTAACAGGGTCACAGATACGCAGTATTTT.

There are many counts of this clonotype. CDR3 loop: CASSYDGWDGYTF. The CDR3 DNA reads TGTGCCAGCAGTTACGACGGGTGGGATGGCTACACCTTC. V is TRBV6-5 and J is TRBJ1-2, with D unresolved. Germline-derived CDR1 and CDR2 are MNHEY and SVGAGI. V lost 2 bases to trimming and J lost 6 bases, with 10 bases between them. This CDR3 comprises 13 residues.

V and J are TRBV20-1 and TRBJ2-5; TRBD1 might be the D (8 bases). The length of the CDR3 is 17 residues. V was shortened by 0 bases and J by 4 bases, with 21 bases between the two germline ends. The germline CDR1 and CDR2 sequences are DFQATT and SNEGSKA (reference sequence). CDR3 region: CSARDRTGRVWRETQYF. The CDR3 DNA is TGCAGTGCTAGAGATCGGACAGGGAGGGTTTGGAGAGAGACCCAGTACTTC.

The gene calls are TRBV11-2 and TRBJ2-7, with 7 bases fitting TRBD1. The CDR3 length is 15 residues. Germline loops: CDR1 SGHAT, CDR2 FQNNGV. With 5 bases clipped from V and 0 bases from J, the junction kept 7 bases outside the gene matches. The CDR3 DNA is TGTGCCAGCAGCACTAACCGGGACAGCTCCTACGAGCAGTACTTC. Its protein is CASSTNRDSSYEQYF.